What follows is one TCR beta chain and its context. Clones were sequenced by immunoSEQ multiplex PCR, and TCRdb holds only the in-frame ones, with some missing. Of roughly 60,000 clones listed, about 86% are singletons. From germline, CDR1 is SGHTA and CDR2 FQGNSA. CDR3 length: 15 amino acids. V was clipped by 1 base and J by 7 bases, with 14 bases between them. This record comes from a study of OX40 agonist ivuxolimab in advanced cancers. Looking at the study overall: The dose-escalation cohort had hepatocellular carcinoma, melanoma, renal cell or head and neck cancer.

This rearrangement joins TRBV7-2 to TRBJ2-1, with a tentative D call TRBD1 (5 bases). This receptor was obtained from an adult with an advanced solid tumor such as melanoma, head and neck, liver or kidney cancer. This material consisted of CD4+ or CD8+ T cells sorted from blood, taken in a trial of the OX40 agonist ivuxolimab. The CDR3 DNA reads TGTGCCAGCAGCTTAGAGAGTGGGGCCGGGAATGAGCAGTTCTTC. As protein: CASSLESGAGNEQFF. Full variable domain (missing parts from reference TRBV7-2 and TRBJ2-1): GAGVSQSPSNKVTEKGKDVELRCDPISGHTALYWYRQSLGQGLEFLIYFQGNSAPDKSGLPSDRFSAERTGGSVSTLTIQRTQQEDSAVYLCASSLESGAGNEQFFGPGTRLTVL.